This is a list of T cell receptor beta chains from one sample in a study of PD-1 blockade in mismatch repair-deficient tumors. Assay: immunoSEQ multiplex PCR; the TCRdb copy retains only in-frame clones and omits some. The sample carries over 100,000 clones, about three quarters recorded once. The specimen comprised peripheral blood, sampled 60 weeks after starting pembrolizumab. These receptors were obtained from an adult with mismatch repair-deficient cancer. The CDR3 runs from the conserved cysteine through the conserved F or W. Each record gives: V gene, D gene, J gene, clone size, CDR3 DNA, CDR3 protein. D genes are given only for firm matches. Clone size is given for some rows only: seen once, a few or many times, or a class if the clone is expanded.

>TRBV19|TRBD1|TRBJ2-7|NA
TGTGCCAGTAGTCCCACCGGGACAGGGACGGGGGAGCAGTACTTC
CASSPTGTGTGEQYF
>TRBV4-2|TRBD2|TRBJ2-3|NA
TGTGCCAGCAGCCACACCGGGACTAGCGGGACCGTGGCGCAGTATTTT
CASSHTGTSGTVAQYF
>TRBV6-6|TRBD1|TRBJ2-7|few
TGTGCCAGCAGTTACCGGACAGGATACGAGCAGTACTTC
CASSYRTGYEQYF
>TRBV7-3|TRBD2|TRBJ2-5|NA
TGTGCCAGCACCCTACTAGCGGGAGTAGGGGAGACCCAGTACTTC
CASTLLAGVGETQYF
>TRBV27|TRBD1|TRBJ2-2|NA
TGTGCCAGCAGTTTCCTCCCCGGGACAGGGAACACCGGGGAGCTGTTTTTT
CASSFLPGTGNTGELFF
>TRBV14|NA|TRBJ1-5|NA
TGTGCCAGCAGCCACGACCGGGACGGCAATCAGCCCCAGCATTTT
CASSHDRDGNQPQHF
>TRBV4-3|NA|TRBJ1-5|NA
TGCGCCAGCAGCCAAAGGTCTCGGGGGAGAACAGGCCGGAATCAGCCCCAGCATTTT
CASSQRSRGRTGRNQPQHF
>TRBV30|TRBD1|TRBJ1-1|NA
TGTGCCTGGATGAAGACAGGGGTGAACACTGAAGCTTTCTTT
CAWMKTGVNTEAFF
>TRBV6-1|NA|TRBJ1-3|once
TGTGCCACCTCTGAGGGGCCGAATAAAGGAAACACCATATATTTT
CATSEGPNKGNTIYF
>TRBV9|NA|TRBJ2-1|NA
TGTGCCAGCAGCGTAGGTGGAGAAAACAATGAGCAGTTCTTC
CASSVGGENNEQFF
>TRBV7-3|TRBD2|TRBJ2-2|NA
TGTGCCAGCAGCTTAACGGCGGGAGCGGACACCGGGGAGCTGTTTTTT
CASSLTAGADTGELFF
>TRBV10-1|NA|TRBJ2-4|NA
TGCGCCAGCAGGGAGGGGTTGGCCAAAAACATTCAGTACTTC
CASREGLAKNIQYF
>TRBV4-3|NA|TRBJ1-2|few
TGCGCCAGCAGCCAAGGGGTCGGGGGGTATTATGGCTACACCTTC
CASSQGVGGYYGYTF
>TRBV5-1|NA|TRBJ2-3|NA
TGCGCCAGCAGCGCGACTAGGCGGGAAACAGATACGCAGTATTTT
CASSATRRETDTQYF
>TRBV19|NA|TRBJ1-2|NA
TGTGCCAGTAGTGGACGGAACTATGGCTACACCTTC
CASSGRNYGYTF
>TRBV11-2|TRBD1|TRBJ1-1|NA
TGTGCCAGCAGCCCCGGGACAGGGAAGTTGGCTGAAGCTTTCTTT
CASSPGTGKLAEAFF
>TRBV7-9|NA|TRBJ1-5|NA
TGTGCCAGCAGCCTCCCCCCTTTGCCCCAGCATTTT
CASSLPPLPQHF
>TRBV5-1|TRBD1|TRBJ2-5|NA
TGCGCCAGCAGCTTGGTCCGGACAGGGCAAGAGACCCAGTACTTC
CASSLVRTGQETQYF
>TRBV30|NA|TRBJ1-5|NA
TGTGCCTGGAGTGCCCCCGGGACCTGGCAGCCCCAGCATTTT
CAWSAPGTWQPQHF
>TRBV5-4|TRBD2|TRBJ2-1|many
TGTGCCAGCAGCTTGACCGGGACTAGTGCCTACAATGAGCAGTTCTTC
CASSLTGTSAYNEQFF
>TRBV7-3|NA|TRBJ1-1|once
TGTGCCAGCAGCTTAGGAGACGCTGAAGCTTTCTTT
CASSLGDAEAFF
>TRBV6-1|NA|TRBJ1-1|NA
TGTGCCAGCAGTGAAGTTGAAGGGGTGGATGAAGCTTTCTTT
CASSEVEGVDEAFF
>TRBV2|NA|TRBJ2-2|NA
TGTGCCAGCTGGGGGAACACCGGGGAGCTGTTTTTT
CASWGNTGELFF
>TRBV11-3|TRBD2|TRBJ2-7|NA
TGTGCCAGCAGCCCGACTAGCGGGAGTGTAAAGCAGTACTTC
CASSPTSGSVKQYF
>TRBV29-1|TRBD2|TRBJ2-1|NA
TGCAGCCCCGAAGGGGGGGCGGGAGGTCCCAATGAGCAGTTCTTC
CSPEGGAGGPNEQFF
>TRBV5-1|TRBD2|TRBJ2-1|NA
TGCGCCAGCAGCTGGGGGGGTGATGGAAATGAGCAGTTCTTC
CASSWGGDGNEQFF
>TRBV5-1|TRBD1|TRBJ2-5|NA
TGCGCCAGCAGCATACCGGGACAGCACCAAGAGACCCAGTACTTC
CASSIPGQHQETQYF
>TRBV28|TRBD1|TRBJ1-1|NA
TGTGCCAGCAGTTCCCCGACAGGGCGAACAAGGAATACTGAAGCTTTCTTT
CASSSPTGRTRNTEAFF
>TRBV10-3|NA|TRBJ2-7|once
TGTGCCATCAGTGTTGGGCAGTCAGTCTACGAGCAGTACTTC
CAISVGQSVYEQYF
>TRBV6-1|NA|TRBJ1-2|NA
TGTGCCAGCAGTGAAGCAGGGAAACTCTATGGCTACACCTTC
CASSEAGKLYGYTF
>TRBV7-8|TRBD2|TRBJ2-1|NA
TGTGCCAGCAGCCTAGCTGCTAGCGGGAGTAACTCCTACAATGAGCAGTTCTTC
CASSLAASGSNSYNEQFF
>TRBV7-9|TRBD2|TRBJ2-1|NA
TGTGCCAGCAGCTTGGGAGGACTAGCGGGGGGGAATGAGCAGTTCTTC
CASSLGGLAGGNEQFF
>TRBV30|NA|TRBJ1-1|NA
TGTGCCTGGAGTGTAAGACGAGGTCACACTGAAGCTTTCTTT
CAWSVRRGHTEAFF
>TRBV28|TRBD1|TRBJ1-5|NA
TGTGCCAGCAGTCTTGGACAGGTTAGGAATCAGCCCCAGCATTTT
CASSLGQVRNQPQHF
>TRBV28|NA|TRBJ2-7|NA
TGTGCCAGCAGTTTAAGTATCCGGAGAGGGTGGGAGCAGTACTTC
CASSLSIRRGWEQYF
>TRBV4-3|NA|TRBJ2-3|once
TGCGCCAGCAGCCTCTGGGCTGCGGCGGATACGCAGTATTTT
CASSLWAAADTQYF
>TRBV6-1|TRBD1|TRBJ1-2|NA
TGTGCCAGCAGTGTGACGGGACAGGGCTTTGGCTACACCTTC
CASSVTGQGFGYTF
>TRBV11-2|TRBD2|TRBJ2-3|NA
TGTGCCAGCAGCCGAAGCGGGACTAGCACAGATACGCAGTATTTT
CASSRSGTSTDTQYF
>TRBV27|TRBD2|TRBJ2-1|NA
TGTGCCAGCAGTTTAACTAGCGGGAGATCCAATGAGCAGTTCTTC
CASSLTSGRSNEQFF
>TRBV6-6|TRBD1|TRBJ2-7|NA
TGTGCCAGCAGCTACCGGGACAGGGGGTACGAGCAGTACTTC
CASSYRDRGYEQYF
>TRBV13|NA|TRBJ2-3|NA
TGTGCCAGCAGCCAACCTCCCGCCGGGCCTTACACAGATACGCAGTATTTT
CASSQPPAGPYTDTQYF
>TRBV19|NA|TRBJ1-3|few
TGTGCCAGTAGTCAACAGGCGAACCTTGGAAACACCATATATTTT
CASSQQANLGNTIYF
>TRBV27|NA|TRBJ2-7|NA
TGTGCCAGCAGACCCCCCGGACTCGGCCGCTACGAGCAGTACTTC
CASRPPGLGRYEQYF
>TRBV2|NA|TRBJ1-4|NA
TGTGCCAGCAGTGTACGGGTTGGCGAAAAACTGTTTTTT
CASSVRVGEKLFF
>TRBV19|NA|TRBJ1-5|many
TGTGCCAGTAGTATTATTCAGGGTCGAAGCAATCAGCCCCAGCATTTT
CASSIIQGRSNQPQHF
>TRBV14|TRBD1|TRBJ1-2|few
TGTGCCAGCAGCCAAGGGGGACAGTATGGCTACACCTTC
CASSQGGQYGYTF
>TRBV9|NA|TRBJ1-1|NA
TGTGCCAGCAGCGTTGGCTCGGGGAACACTGAAGCTTTCTTT
CASSVGSGNTEAFF
>TRBV11-2|NA|TRBJ1-2|NA
TGTGCCAGCAGCTTAGATAGTAGCGTACGCGGCTACACCTTC
CASSLDSSVRGYTF
>TRBV7-6|TRBD1|TRBJ1-4|NA
TGTGCCAGCAGCCATCCAACCGGGACAGGGGCTGAAAAACTGTTTTTT
CASSHPTGTGAEKLFF
>TRBV7-2|NA|TRBJ2-3|NA
TGTGCCAGCAGCTACAGGGTTATTACAGATACGCAGTATTTT
CASSYRVITDTQYF